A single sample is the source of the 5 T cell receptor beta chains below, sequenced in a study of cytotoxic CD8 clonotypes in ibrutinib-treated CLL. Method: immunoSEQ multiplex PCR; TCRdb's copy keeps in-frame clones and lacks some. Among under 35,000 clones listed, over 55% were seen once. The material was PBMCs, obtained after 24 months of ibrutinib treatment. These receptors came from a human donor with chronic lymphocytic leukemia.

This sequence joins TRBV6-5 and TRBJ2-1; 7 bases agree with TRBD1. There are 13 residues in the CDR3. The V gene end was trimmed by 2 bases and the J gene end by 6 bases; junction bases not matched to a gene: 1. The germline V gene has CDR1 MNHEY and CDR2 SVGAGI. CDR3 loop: CASSYAGGNEQFF. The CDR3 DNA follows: TGTGCCAGCAGTTACGCAGGGGGCAATGAGCAGTTCTTC.

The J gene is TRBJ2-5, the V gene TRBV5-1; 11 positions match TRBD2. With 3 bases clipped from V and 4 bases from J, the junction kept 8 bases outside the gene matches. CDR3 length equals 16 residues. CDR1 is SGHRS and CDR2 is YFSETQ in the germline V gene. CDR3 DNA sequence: TGCGCCAGCAGCTCTGGGGTAGCGGGGGGGCGAGAGACCCAGTACTTC. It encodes CASSSGVAGGRETQYF.

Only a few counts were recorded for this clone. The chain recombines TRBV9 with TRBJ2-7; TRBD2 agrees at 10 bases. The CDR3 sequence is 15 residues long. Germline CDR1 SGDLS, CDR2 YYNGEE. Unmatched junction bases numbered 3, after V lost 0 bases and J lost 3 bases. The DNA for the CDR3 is TGTGCCAGCAGCGTAGGGGTAGCGGGGGGCTACGAGCAGTACTTC. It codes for CASSVGVAGGYEQYF.

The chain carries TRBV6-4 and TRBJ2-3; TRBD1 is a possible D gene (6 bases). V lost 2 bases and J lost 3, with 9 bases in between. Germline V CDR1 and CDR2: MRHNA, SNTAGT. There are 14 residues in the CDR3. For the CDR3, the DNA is TGTGCCAGCAGTGACGGGGGCCGGACAGATACGCAGTATTTT. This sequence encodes CASSDGGRTDTQYF.

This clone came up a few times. CDR3 in DNA: TGTGCCAGCAGCGTAGATGTAGGCCAGCCCCAGCATTTT. This gives the protein CASSVDVGQPQHF. This rearrangement joins TRBV9 to TRBJ1-5; D gene ambiguous. V lost 0 bases, J lost 7 bases, and 8 bases lay in between. Germline V gene sequence: CDR1 SGDLS, CDR2 YYNGEE. CDR3 size: 13 residues. Supplemented by reference TRBV9 and TRBJ1-5, the full variable domain reads DSGVTQTPKHLITATGQRVTLRCSPRSGDLSVYWYQQSLDQGLQFLIQYYNGEERAKGNILERFSAQQFPDLHSELNLSSLELGDSALYFCASSVDVGQPQHFGDGTRLSIL.